This T cell receptor beta chain was sequenced during a study of T-cell reconstitution after alpha-beta-depleted transplantation in children. The TCRbeta library incorporated unique molecular identifiers. A single record per CDR3 protein comes from TCRdb applying MiXCR to the PCR reads. Of hundreds of thousands of distinct CDR3 sequences in the sample, roughly 15% were seen once. The TCR was taken from a human donor who donated a stem cell graft to a child with acute myeloid leukemia. Material: PBMCs from the stem cell graft donor, obtained from the stem cell graft.

CDR3 bases: TGTGCCAGCAGTGAAGGGCGGACGCCTGTTGAGGGTAGCTCCTACGAGCAGTACGTC. This sequence encodes CASSEGRTPVEGSSYEQYV. The chain uses TRBV25-1 and TRBJ2-7, with D possibly TRBD2 on 5 matching bases. Germline-derived CDR1 and CDR2 are MGHDK and SYGVNS. This CDR3 spans 19 amino acids. With 2 bases removed from V and 0 bases from J, the gap between germline ends came to 23 bases.